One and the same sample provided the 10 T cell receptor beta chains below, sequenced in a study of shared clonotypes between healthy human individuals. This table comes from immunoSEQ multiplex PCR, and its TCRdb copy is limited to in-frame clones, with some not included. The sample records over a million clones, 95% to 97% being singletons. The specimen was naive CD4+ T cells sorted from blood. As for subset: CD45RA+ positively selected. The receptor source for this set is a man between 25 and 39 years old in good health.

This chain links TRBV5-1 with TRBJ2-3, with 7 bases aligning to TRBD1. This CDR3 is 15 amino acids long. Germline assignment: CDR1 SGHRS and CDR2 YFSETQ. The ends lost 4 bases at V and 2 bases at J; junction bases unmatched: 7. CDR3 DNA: TGCGCCAGCAGCAGGGACAGCACCTCCACAGATACGCAGTATTTT. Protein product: CASSRDSTSTDTQYF.

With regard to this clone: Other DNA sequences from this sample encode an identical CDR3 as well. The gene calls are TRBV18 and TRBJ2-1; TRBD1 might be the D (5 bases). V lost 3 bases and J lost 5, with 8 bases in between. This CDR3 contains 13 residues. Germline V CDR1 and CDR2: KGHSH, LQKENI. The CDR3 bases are TGTGCCAGCTCACCGATCAGGGACAATGAGCAGTTCTTC. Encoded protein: CASSPIRDNEQFF.

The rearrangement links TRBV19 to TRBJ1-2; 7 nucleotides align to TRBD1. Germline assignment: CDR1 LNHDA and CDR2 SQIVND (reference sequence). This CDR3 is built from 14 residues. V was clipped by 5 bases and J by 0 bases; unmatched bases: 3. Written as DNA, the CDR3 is TGTGCCAGTAGTTCGGGGACAGCTAACTATGGCTACACCTTC. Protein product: CASSSGTANYGYTF.

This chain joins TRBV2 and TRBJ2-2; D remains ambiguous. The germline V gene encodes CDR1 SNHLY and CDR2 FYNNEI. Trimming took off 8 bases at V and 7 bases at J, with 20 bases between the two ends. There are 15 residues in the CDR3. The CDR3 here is CASEVGVLSGGELFF. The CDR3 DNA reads TGTGCCAGCGAAGTAGGCGTTTTGAGTGGCGGGGAGCTGTTTTTT.

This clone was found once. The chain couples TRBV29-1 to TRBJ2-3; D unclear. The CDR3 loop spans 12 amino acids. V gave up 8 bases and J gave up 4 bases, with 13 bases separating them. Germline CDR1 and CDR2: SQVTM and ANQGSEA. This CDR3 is CSPTRGSDTQYF. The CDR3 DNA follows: TGCAGCCCTACCCGCGGATCAGATACGCAGTATTTT.

The CDR3 loop is CASSIRTGDYEQYF. The CDR3 nucleotides read TGTGCCAGTAGTATACGGACAGGGGACTACGAGCAGTACTTC. The chain uses TRBV19 and TRBJ2-7; 9 bases map to TRBD1. J gave up 3 bases and V 2 bases, and 2 bases lay outside the gene matches. Germline V CDR1 and CDR2: LNHDA, SQIVND (reference sequence). The CDR3 totals 14 residues.

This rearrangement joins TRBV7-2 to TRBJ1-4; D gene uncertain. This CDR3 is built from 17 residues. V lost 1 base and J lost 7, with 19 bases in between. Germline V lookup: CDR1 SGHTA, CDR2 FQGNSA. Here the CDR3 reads CASSLGPPGLRAEKLFF. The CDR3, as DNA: TGTGCCAGCAGCTTAGGACCCCCAGGATTGCGGGCTGAAAAACTGTTTTTT.

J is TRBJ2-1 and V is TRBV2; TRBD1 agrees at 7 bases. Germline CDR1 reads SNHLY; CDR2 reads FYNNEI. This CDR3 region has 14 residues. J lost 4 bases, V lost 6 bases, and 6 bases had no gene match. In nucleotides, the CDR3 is TGTGCCAGCAGGGAACGGACAGGATACAATGAGCAGTTCTTC. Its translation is CASRERTGYNEQFF.

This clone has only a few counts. CDR3 sequence: CASSTSGRAGEQFF. Here the CDR3 DNA reads TGCGCCAGTTCGACTAGCGGGAGGGCCGGTGAGCAGTTCTTC. The chain employs TRBV5-1 and TRBJ2-1; 14 nucleotides align to TRBD2. Trimming took 8 bases from V and 9 from J; bases not matched to a gene: 7. Germline CDR1 reads SGHRS; CDR2 reads YFSETQ. The CDR3 contains 14 residues.

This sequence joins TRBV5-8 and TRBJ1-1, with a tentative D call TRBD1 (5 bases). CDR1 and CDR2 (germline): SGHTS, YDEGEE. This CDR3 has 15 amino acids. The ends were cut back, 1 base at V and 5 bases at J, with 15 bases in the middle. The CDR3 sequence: CASSLRLWGGTEAFF. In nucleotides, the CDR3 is TGTGCCAGCAGCTTGCGGTTGTGGGGGGGAACTGAAGCTTTCTTT. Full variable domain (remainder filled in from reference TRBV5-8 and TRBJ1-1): EAGVTQSPTHLIKTRGQQATLRCSPISGHTSVYWYQQALGLGLQFLLWYDEGEERNRGNFPPRFSGRQFPNYSSELNVNALELEDSALYLCASSLRLWGGTEAFFGQGTRLTVV.